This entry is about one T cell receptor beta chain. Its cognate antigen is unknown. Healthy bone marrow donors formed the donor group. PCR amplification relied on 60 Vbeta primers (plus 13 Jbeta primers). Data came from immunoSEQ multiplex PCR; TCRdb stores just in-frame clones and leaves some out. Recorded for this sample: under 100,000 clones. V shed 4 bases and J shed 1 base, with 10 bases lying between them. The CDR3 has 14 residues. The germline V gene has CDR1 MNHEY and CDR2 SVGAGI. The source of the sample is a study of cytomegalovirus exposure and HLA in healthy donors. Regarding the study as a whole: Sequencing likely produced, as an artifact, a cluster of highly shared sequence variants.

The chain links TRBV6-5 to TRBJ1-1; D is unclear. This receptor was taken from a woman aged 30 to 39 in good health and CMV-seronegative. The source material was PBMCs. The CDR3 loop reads CASSSPGKNTEAFF. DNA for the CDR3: TGTGCCAGCAGTTCTCCGGGGAAGAACACTGAAGCTTTCTTT.